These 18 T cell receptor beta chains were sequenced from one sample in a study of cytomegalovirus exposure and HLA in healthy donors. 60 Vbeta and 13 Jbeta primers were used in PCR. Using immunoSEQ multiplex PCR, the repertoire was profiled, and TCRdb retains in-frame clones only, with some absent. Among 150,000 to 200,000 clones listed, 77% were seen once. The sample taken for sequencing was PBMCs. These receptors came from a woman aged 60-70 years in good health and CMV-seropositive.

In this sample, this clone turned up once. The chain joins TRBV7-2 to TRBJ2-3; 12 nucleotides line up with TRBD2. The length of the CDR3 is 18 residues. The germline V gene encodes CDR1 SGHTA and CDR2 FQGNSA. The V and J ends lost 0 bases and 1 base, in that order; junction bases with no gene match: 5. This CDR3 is CASSLALRLAGGTDTQYF. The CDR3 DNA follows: TGTGCCAGCAGCTTAGCGCTTAGACTAGCGGGAGGCACAGATACGCAGTATTTT.

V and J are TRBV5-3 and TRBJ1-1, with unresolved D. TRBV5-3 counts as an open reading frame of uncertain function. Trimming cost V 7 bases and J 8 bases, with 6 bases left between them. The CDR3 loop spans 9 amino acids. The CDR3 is CARPQEAFF. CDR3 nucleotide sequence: TGTGCCAGACCTCAGGAAGCTTTCTTT.

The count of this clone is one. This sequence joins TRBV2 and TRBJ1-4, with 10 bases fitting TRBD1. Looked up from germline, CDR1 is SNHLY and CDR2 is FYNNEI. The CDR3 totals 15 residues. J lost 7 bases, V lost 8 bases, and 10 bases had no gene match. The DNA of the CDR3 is TGTGCCAGCCTTAGACAGGGGGCGCAGGGTGAAAAACTGTTTTTT. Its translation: CASLRQGAQGEKLFF.

The CDR3 loop is CAWSVRRVTNTGELFF. The CDR3 region has the DNA TGTGCCTGGAGTGTACGACGGGTGACGAACACCGGGGAGCTGTTTTTT. This chain connects TRBV30 to TRBJ2-2; D is unclear. V was cut by 0 bases and J by 0 bases, with 11 bases left in between. Germline-derived CDR1 and CDR2 are GTSNPN and SVGIG (reference sequence). There are 16 residues in the CDR3.

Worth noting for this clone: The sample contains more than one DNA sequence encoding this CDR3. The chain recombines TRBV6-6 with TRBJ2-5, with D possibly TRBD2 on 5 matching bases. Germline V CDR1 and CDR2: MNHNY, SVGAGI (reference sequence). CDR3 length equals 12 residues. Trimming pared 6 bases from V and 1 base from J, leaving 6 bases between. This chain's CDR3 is CASSRGQETQYF. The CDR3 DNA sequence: TGTGCCAGCAGCCGGGGCCAAGAGACCCAGTACTTC.

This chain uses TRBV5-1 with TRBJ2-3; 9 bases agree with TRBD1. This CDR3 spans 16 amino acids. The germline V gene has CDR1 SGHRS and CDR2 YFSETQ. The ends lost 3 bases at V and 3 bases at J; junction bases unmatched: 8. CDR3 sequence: CASSSQPGQGTDTQYF. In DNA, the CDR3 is TGCGCCAGCAGCTCTCAACCGGGACAGGGTACAGATACGCAGTATTTT.

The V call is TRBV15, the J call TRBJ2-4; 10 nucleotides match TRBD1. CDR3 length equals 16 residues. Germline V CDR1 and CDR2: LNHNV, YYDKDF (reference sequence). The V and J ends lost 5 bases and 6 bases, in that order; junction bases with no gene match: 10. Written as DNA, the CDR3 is TGTGCCACCAGCGGCGGAAGACAGGGGGCGAGAAACATTCAGTACTTC. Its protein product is CATSGGRQGARNIQYF.

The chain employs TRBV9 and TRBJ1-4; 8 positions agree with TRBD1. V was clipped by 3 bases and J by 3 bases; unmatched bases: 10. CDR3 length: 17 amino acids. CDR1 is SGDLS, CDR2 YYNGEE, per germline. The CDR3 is CASSAWTGLSANEKLFF. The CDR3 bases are TGTGCCAGCAGCGCATGGACAGGGCTCTCAGCTAATGAAAAACTGTTTTTT. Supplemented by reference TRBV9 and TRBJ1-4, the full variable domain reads DSGVTQTPKHLITATGQRVTLRCSPRSGDLSVYWYQQSLDQGLQFLIQYYNGEERAKGNILERFSAQQFPDLHSELNLSSLELGDSALYFCASSAWTGLSANEKLFFGSGTQLSVL.

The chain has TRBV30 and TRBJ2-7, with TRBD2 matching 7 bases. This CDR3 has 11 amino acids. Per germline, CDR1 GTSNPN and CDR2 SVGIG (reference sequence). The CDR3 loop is CSGGGSYEQYF. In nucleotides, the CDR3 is TGTAGTGGGGGGGGTTCCTACGAGCAGTACTTC.

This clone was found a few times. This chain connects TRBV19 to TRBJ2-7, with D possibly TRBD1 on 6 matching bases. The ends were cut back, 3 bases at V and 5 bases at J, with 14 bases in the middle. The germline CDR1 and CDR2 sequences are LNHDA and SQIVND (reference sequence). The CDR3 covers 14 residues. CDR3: CASSIVQGNHEQYF. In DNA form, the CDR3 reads TGTGCCAGTAGTATCGTACAGGGTAACCACGAGCAGTACTTC.

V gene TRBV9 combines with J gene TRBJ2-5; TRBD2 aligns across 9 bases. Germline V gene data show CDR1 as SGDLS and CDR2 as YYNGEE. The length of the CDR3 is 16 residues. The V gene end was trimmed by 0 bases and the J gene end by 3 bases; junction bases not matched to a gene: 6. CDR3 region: CASSVGLRGGEETQYF. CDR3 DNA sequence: TGTGCCAGCAGCGTAGGATTGCGGGGGGGCGAAGAGACCCAGTACTTC. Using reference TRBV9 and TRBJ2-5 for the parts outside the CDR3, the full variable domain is DSGVTQTPKHLITATGQRVTLRCSPRSGDLSVYWYQQSLDQGLQFLIQYYNGEERAKGNILERFSAQQFPDLHSELNLSSLELGDSALYFCASSVGLRGGEETQYFGPGTRLLVL.

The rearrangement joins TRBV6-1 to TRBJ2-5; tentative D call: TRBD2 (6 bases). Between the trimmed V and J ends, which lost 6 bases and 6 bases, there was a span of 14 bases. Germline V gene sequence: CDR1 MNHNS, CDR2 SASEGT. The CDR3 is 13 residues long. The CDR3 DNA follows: TGTGCCAGCAGGGATAGCGGACGGCAGACCCAGTACTTC. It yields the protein CASRDSGRQTQYF.

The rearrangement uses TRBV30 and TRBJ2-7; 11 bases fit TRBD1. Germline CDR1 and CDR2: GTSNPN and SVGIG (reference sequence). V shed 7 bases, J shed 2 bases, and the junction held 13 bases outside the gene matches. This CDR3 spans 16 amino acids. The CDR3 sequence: CAYHSKPGQGAYEQYF. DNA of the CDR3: TGTGCCTACCATTCTAAGCCGGGACAGGGGGCCTACGAGCAGTACTTC.

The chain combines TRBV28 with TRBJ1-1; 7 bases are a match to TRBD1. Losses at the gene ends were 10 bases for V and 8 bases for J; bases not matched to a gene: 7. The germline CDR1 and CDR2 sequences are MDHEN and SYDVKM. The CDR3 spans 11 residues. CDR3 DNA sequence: TGTGCCATCGAGGGGGCTACGGAAGCTTTCTTT. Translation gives CAIEGATEAFF.

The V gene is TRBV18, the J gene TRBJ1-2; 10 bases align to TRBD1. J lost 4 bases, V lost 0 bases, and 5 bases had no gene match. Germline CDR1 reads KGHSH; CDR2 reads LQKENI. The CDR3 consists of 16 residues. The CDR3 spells CASSPPGRQGAYGYTF. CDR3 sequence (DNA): TGTGCCAGCTCACCACCGGGGCGACAGGGGGCCTATGGCTACACCTTC. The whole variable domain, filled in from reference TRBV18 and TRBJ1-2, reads NAGVMQNPRHLVRRRGQEARLRCSPMKGHSHVYWYRQLPEEGLKFMVYLQKENIIDESGMPKERFSAEFPKEGPSILRIQQVVRGDSAAYFCASSPPGRQGAYGYTFGSGTRLTVV.

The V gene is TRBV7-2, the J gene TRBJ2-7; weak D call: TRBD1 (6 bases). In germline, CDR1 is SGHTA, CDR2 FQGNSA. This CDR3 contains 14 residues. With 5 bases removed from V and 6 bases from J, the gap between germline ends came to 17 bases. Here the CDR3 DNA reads TGTGCCAGCAGCCCGCTTTCTAGCAGGGGCGAGCAGTACTTC. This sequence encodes CASSPLSSRGEQYF.

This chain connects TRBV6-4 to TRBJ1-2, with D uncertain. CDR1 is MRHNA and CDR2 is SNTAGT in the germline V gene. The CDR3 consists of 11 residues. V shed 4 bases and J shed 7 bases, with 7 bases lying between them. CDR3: CASSAGGGYTF. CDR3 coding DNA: TGTGCCAGCAGTGCCGGAGGTGGCTACACCTTC.

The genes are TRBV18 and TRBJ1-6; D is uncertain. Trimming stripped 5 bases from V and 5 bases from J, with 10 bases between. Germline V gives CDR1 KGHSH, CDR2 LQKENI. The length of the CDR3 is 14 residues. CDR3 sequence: CASSAEINNSPLHF. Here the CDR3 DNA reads TGTGCCAGCTCAGCAGAAATTAATAATTCACCCCTCCACTTT.